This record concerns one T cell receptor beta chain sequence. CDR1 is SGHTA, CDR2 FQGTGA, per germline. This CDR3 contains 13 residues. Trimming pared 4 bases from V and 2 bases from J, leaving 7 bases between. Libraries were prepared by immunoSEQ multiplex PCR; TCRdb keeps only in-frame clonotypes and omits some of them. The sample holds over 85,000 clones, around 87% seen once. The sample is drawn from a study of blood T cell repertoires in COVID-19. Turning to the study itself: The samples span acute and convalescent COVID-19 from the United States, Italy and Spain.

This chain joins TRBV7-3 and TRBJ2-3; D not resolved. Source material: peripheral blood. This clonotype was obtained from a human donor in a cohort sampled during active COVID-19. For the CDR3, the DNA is TGTGCCAGCAGCTCACAGCCCACAGATACGCAGTATTTT. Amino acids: CASSSQPTDTQYF.